The text below deals with one T cell receptor beta chain. In the study's own analysis: By means of reference gene primer amplification, nucleated cell counts were estimated. Clones were read by immunoSEQ multiplex PCR, and TCRdb kept only the in-frame ones, dropping some. V, J and clone size are those of that table, while D and trimming were read from the DNA. This table holds under 300,000 clones, approximately 88% found once. Germline V CDR1 and CDR2: LNHDA, SQIVND (reference sequence). Trimming took 6 bases from V and 3 from J; bases not matched to a gene: 13. The CDR3 contains 17 residues. Individuals drawn from approximately 26 US areas were about 18 to 100 years old. Cohorts were determined from participant-reported clinical history. These data belong to a study of blood T cell repertoires in COVID-19. Study-level information: Sample material is recorded as cDNA or gDNA derived from T cells, B-cell-depleted T cells, or PBMCs.

The V gene is TRBV19, the J gene TRBJ2-1; 8 positions agree with TRBD1. The sequence was collected from a woman in her forties with acute COVID-19. The specimen sequenced was PBMCs or T cells enriched from blood (not recorded which). The CDR3 protein is CASRGAGVGQGYNEQFF. The CDR3 nucleotides read TGTGCCAGTAGAGGGGCCGGGGTTGGACAGGGCTACAATGAGCAGTTCTTC.